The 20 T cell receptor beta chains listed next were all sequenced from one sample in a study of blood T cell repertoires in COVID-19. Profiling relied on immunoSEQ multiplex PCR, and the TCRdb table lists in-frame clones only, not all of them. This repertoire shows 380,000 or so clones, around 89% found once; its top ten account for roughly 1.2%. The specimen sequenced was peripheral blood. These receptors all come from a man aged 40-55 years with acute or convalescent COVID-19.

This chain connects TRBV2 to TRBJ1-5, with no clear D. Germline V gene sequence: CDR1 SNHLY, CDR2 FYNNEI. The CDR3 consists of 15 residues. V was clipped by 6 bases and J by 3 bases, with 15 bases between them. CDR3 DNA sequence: TGTGCCAGCAGCCTAGAGGTGGGTTACAATCAGCCCCAGCATTTT. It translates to CASSLEVGYNQPQHF.

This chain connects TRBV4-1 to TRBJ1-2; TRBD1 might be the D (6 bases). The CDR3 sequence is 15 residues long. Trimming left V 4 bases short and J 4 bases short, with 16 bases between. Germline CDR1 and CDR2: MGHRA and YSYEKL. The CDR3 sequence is CASSPPYRDGYGYTF. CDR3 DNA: TGCGCCAGCAGCCCTCCCTACAGGGACGGCTATGGCTACACCTTC.

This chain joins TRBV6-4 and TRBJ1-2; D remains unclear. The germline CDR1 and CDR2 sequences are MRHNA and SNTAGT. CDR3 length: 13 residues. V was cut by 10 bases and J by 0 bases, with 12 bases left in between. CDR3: CATRSDTNYGYTF. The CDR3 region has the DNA TGTGCCACCCGTAGTGACACTAACTATGGCTACACCTTC.

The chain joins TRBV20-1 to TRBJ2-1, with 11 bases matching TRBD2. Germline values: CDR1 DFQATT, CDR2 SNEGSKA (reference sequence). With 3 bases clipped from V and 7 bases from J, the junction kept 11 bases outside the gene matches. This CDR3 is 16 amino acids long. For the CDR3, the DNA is TGCAGTGCTAGTGGCCCACTAGCGGGAGTCCGGAATGAGCAGTTCTTC. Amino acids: CSASGPLAGVRNEQFF.

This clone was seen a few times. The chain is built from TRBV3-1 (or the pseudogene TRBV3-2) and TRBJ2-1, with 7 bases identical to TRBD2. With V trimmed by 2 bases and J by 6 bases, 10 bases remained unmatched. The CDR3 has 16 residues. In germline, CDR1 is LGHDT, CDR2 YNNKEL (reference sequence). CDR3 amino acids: CASSQLSGGEGNEQFF. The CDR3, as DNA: TGTGCCAGCAGCCAATTGTCCGGCGGGGAGGGCAATGAGCAGTTCTTC.

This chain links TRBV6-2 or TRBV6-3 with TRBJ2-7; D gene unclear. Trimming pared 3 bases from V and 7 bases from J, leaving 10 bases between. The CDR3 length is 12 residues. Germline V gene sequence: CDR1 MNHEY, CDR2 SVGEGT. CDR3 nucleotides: TGTGCCAGCAGTTATCTTGACACAGAGCAGTACTTC. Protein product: CASSYLDTEQYF.

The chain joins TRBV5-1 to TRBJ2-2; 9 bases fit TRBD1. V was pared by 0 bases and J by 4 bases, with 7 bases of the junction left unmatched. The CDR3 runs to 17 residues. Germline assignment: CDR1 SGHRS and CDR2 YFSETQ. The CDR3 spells CASSLAGQGLGTGELFF. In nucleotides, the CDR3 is TGCGCCAGCAGCTTGGCGGGACAGGGTTTGGGCACCGGGGAGCTGTTTTTT.

The CDR3 region has the DNA TGTGCCTGGAGCCCGCAGGGGGAGAGAACTGAAGCTTTCTTT. Translated, it gives CAWSPQGERTEAFF. This chain connects TRBV30 to TRBJ1-1; TRBD1 matches at 7 bases. Germline assignment: CDR1 GTSNPN and CDR2 SVGIG (reference sequence). This CDR3 region has 14 residues. Trimming at V came to 3 bases and at J to 5 bases, leaving 9 bases not matched to a gene.

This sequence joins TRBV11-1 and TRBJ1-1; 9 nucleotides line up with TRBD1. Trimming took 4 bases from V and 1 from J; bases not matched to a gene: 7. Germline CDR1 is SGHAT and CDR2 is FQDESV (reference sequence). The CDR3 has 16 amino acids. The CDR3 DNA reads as TGTGCCAGCAGCTCCTCCCCGGACAGGGGGAACACTGAAGCTTTCTTT. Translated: CASSSSPDRGNTEAFF.

The DNA of the CDR3 is TGTGCCATAGGACAGGGTGGTGTCAATGAGCAGTTCTTC. Translating gives CAIGQGGVNEQFF. This chain links TRBV27 with TRBJ2-1; TRBD1 matches at 8 bases. CDR1 and CDR2 (germline): MNHEY, SMNVEV (reference sequence). This CDR3 has 13 amino acids. V shed 10 bases, J shed 6 bases, and the junction held 8 bases outside the gene matches.

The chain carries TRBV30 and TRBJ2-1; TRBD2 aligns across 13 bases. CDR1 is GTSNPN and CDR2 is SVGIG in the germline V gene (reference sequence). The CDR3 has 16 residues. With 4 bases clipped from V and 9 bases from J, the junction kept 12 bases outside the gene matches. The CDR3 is CAWTPTGLAGAREQFF. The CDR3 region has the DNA TGTGCCTGGACTCCGACCGGACTAGCGGGGGCCCGTGAGCAGTTCTTC.

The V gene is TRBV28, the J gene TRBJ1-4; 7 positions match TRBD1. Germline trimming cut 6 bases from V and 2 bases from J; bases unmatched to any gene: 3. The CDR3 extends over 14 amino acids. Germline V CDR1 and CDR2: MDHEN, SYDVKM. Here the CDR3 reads CASRAGGTNEKLFF. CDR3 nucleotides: TGTGCCAGCAGGGCAGGGGGGACTAATGAAAAACTGTTTTTT.

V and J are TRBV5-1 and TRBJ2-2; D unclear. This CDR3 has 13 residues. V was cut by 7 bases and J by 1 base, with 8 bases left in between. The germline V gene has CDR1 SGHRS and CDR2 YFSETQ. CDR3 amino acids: CASSAGNTGELFF. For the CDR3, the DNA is TGCGCCAGCTCGGCAGGGAACACCGGGGAGCTGTTTTTT.

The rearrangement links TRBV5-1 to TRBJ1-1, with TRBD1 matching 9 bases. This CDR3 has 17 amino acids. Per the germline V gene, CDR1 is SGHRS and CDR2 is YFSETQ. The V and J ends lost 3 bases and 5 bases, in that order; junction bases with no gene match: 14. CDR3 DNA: TGCGCCAGCAGCTACGGGACAGGGCTAGTTACAGGGACTGAAGCTTTCTTT. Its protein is CASSYGTGLVTGTEAFF.

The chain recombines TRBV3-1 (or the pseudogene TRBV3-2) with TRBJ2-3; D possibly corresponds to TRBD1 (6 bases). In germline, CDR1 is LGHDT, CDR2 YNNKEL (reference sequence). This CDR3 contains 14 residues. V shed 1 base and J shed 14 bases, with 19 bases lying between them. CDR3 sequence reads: CASSQGRGFPLWYF. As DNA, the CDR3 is TGTGCCAGCAGCCAAGGAAGGGGGTTTCCTTTATGGTATTTT.

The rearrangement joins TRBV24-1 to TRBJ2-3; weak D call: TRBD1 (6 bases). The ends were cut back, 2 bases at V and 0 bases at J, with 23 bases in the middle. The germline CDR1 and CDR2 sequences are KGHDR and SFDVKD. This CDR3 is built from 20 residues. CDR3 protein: CATSDSGKVRGSQSTDTQYF. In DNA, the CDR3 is TGTGCCACCAGTGATTCGGGGAAGGTTAGGGGGAGCCAGAGCACAGATACGCAGTATTTT.

In DNA form, the CDR3 reads TGTGCCAGCAGCTTAAGGGGCCAGCTGGGCCGCAGGACCGGGGAGCTGTTTTTT. The encoded protein is CASSLRGQLGRRTGELFF. This chain uses TRBV7-2 with TRBJ2-2, with D possibly TRBD1 on 5 matching bases. Trimming stripped 2 bases from V and 5 bases from J, with 21 bases between. Germline V CDR1 and CDR2: SGHTA, FQGNSA. The CDR3 loop spans 18 amino acids.

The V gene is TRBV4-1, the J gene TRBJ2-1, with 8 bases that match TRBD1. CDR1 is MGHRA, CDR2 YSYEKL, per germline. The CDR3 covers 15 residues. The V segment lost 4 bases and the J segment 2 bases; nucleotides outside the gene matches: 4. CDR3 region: CASSPGQGPYNEQFF. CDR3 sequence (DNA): TGCGCCAGCAGCCCAGGACAGGGACCCTACAATGAGCAGTTCTTC.

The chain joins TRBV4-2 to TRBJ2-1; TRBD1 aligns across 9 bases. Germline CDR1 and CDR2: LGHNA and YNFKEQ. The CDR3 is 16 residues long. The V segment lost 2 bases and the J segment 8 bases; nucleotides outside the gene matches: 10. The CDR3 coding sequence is TGTGCCAGCAGCCAACAACAGGGACAGGGATTGGATGAGCAGTTCTTC. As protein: CASSQQQGQGLDEQFF.

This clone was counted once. In DNA form, the CDR3 reads TGTGCTATTAGAAAGAGGGTAGCGGGGGGCCCACCGAACACCGGGGAGCTGTTTTTT. Protein sequence: CAIRKRVAGGPPNTGELFF. V and J are TRBV19 and TRBJ2-2, with 10 bases lining up with TRBD2. Germline V gives CDR1 LNHDA, CDR2 SQIVND (reference sequence). The CDR3 is made up of 19 amino acids. Based on the CDR3 plus reference TRBV19 and TRBJ2-2, the full variable domain is DGGITQSPKYLFRKEGQNVTLSCEQNLNHDAMYWYRQDPGQGLRLIYYSQIVNDFQKGDIAEGYSVSREKKESFPLTVTSAQKNPTAFYLCAIRKRVAGGPPNTGELFFGEGSRLTVL.